The rows below give T cell receptor beta chains drawn from one sample of a study of T cells in Graves' hyperthyroidism and ophthalmopathy. MiXCR, applied by TCRdb to the multiplex PCR reads, yields one record per CDR3 protein. The profile shows about 290,000 distinct CDR3 sequences, less than 20% of them singletons. Sequencing was done on a sample of blood. These receptors came from a man over 45 with Graves' ophthalmopathy. Each CDR3 is given with its conserved first and last residue. Not all rows give a size; the values are once, few, many and, for expanded clones, a class.

V gene: TRBV7-9
J gene: TRBJ2-2
clone size: .
CDR3 protein: CASSFGTSGSGGELFF

V gene: TRBV5-1
J gene: TRBJ2-1
clone size: few
CDR3 protein: CASSLALQVKYEQFF

V gene: TRBV29-1
J gene: TRBJ1-1
clone size: .
CDR3 protein: CSDLQGRNTEAFF

V gene: TRBV29-1
J gene: TRBJ2-5
clone size: few
CDR3 protein: CSVARGGPGETQYF

V gene: TRBV20-1
J gene: TRBJ2-3
clone size: many
CDR3 protein: CSARGLAGVGDTQYF

V gene: TRBV19
J gene: TRBJ1-1
clone size: few
CDR3 protein: CASSISTIGNTEAFF

V gene: TRBV11-2
J gene: TRBJ1-2
clone size: few
CDR3 protein: CASSLVRGRGYGYTF

V gene: TRBV12-3/TRBV12-4
J gene: TRBJ2-1
clone size: .
CDR3 protein: CASGAIAKQFF

V gene: TRBV28
J gene: TRBJ1-2
clone size: .
CDR3 protein: CASSFGGRGYTF

V gene: TRBV5-1
J gene: TRBJ2-2
clone size: few
CDR3 protein: CASSLFPTDNTGELFF

V gene: TRBV2
J gene: TRBJ2-1
clone size: many
CDR3 protein: CASRLGQGISNEQFF

V gene: TRBV11-2
J gene: TRBJ1-4
clone size: .
CDR3 protein: CASSSGTVSSEKLFF

V gene: TRBV7-8
J gene: TRBJ2-5
clone size: many
CDR3 protein: CASRRTSGRETQYF

V gene: TRBV11-1
J gene: TRBJ2-3
clone size: many
CDR3 protein: CASSAHNTQYF

V gene: TRBV20-1
J gene: TRBJ2-4
clone size: .
CDR3 protein: CSGIAVAKNIQYF

V gene: TRBV14
J gene: TRBJ2-7
clone size: few
CDR3 protein: CASSQVPGLGDEQYF

V gene: TRBV27
J gene: TRBJ1-2
clone size: few
CDR3 protein: CASSFQGGYGYTF

V gene: TRBV12-3/TRBV12-4
J gene: TRBJ2-5
clone size: many
CDR3 protein: CASSSEGPQETQYF

V gene: TRBV6-1
J gene: TRBJ2-7
clone size: few
CDR3 protein: CASSKGQGYEQYF

V gene: TRBV18
J gene: TRBJ1-2
clone size: few
CDR3 protein: CASSPQGDRGGYTF

V gene: TRBV6-1
J gene: TRBJ2-2
clone size: .
CDR3 protein: CAIRTYATGELFF

V gene: TRBV19
J gene: TRBJ2-7
clone size: .
CDR3 protein: CATTAGYEQYF

V gene: TRBV7-9
J gene: TRBJ1-2
clone size: few
CDR3 protein: CASSLDRASYGYTF

V gene: TRBV4-1
J gene: TRBJ2-2
clone size: .
CDR3 protein: CASSQDLAGAAGELFF

V gene: TRBV13
J gene: TRBJ2-7
clone size: many
CDR3 protein: CASSFPGPGAYEQYF

V gene: TRBV18
J gene: TRBJ2-7
clone size: once
CDR3 protein: CASSPPGPGAICEQYF

V gene: TRBV6-1
J gene: TRBJ1-5
clone size: .
CDR3 protein: CASSERAGQPQHF

V gene: TRBV20-1
J gene: TRBJ1-4
clone size: many
CDR3 protein: CSASRGGAANEKLFF

V gene: TRBV5-1
J gene: TRBJ1-2
clone size: few
CDR3 protein: CASSLTGAPNYGYTF

V gene: TRBV28
J gene: TRBJ1-4
clone size: .
CDR3 protein: CASSPPQGRDEKLFF

V gene: TRBV6-1
J gene: TRBJ1-2
clone size: many
CDR3 protein: CASSEVRYGYTF

V gene: TRBV6-1
J gene: TRBJ1-2
clone size: many
CDR3 protein: CASSEAYRSNYGYTF

V gene: TRBV7-2
J gene: TRBJ2-3
clone size: few
CDR3 protein: CASSLAILASRKDTQYF

V gene: TRBV5-6
J gene: TRBJ1-1
clone size: many
CDR3 protein: CASSFWGNTEAFF

V gene: TRBV9
J gene: TRBJ2-1
clone size: .
CDR3 protein: CASSVNNEQFF

V gene: TRBV5-1
J gene: TRBJ2-1
clone size: few
CDR3 protein: CASSLAREGGKQFF

V gene: TRBV27
J gene: TRBJ1-1
clone size: many
CDR3 protein: CASRQGATILNTEAFF

V gene: TRBV9
J gene: TRBJ2-3
clone size: few
CDR3 protein: CASSLLALGDTQYF

V gene: TRBV20-1
J gene: TRBJ2-2
clone size: .
CDR3 protein: CSATPSGGRTGELFF

V gene: TRBV7-3
J gene: TRBJ2-7
clone size: many
CDR3 protein: CASSFQGLGEQYF

V gene: TRBV7-8
J gene: TRBJ2-2
clone size: .
CDR3 protein: CASSLSFGGELFF

V gene: TRBV5-1
J gene: TRBJ1-3
clone size: .
CDR3 protein: CASSSGETGNTIYF

V gene: TRBV11-2
J gene: TRBJ2-1
clone size: .
CDR3 protein: CASSPHRYSYNEQFF

V gene: TRBV6-1
J gene: TRBJ1-5
clone size: many
CDR3 protein: CASSESMLNQPQHF

V gene: TRBV11-2
J gene: TRBJ2-7
clone size: many
CDR3 protein: CASSYSTGGYEQYF

V gene: TRBV10-1
J gene: TRBJ2-4
clone size: once
CDR3 protein: CASSARTSRGNIQYF

V gene: TRBV19
J gene: TRBJ1-5
clone size: once
CDR3 protein: CASSDRRNQPQHF

V gene: TRBV6-6
J gene: TRBJ1-1
clone size: many
CDR3 protein: CASSYSTVTEAFF

V gene: TRBV29-1
J gene: TRBJ2-2
clone size: many
CDR3 protein: CSVEITDRNTGELFF

V gene: TRBV7-3
J gene: TRBJ2-3
clone size: many
CDR3 protein: CASSLLAATSTDTQYF

V gene: TRBV5-1
J gene: TRBJ2-3
clone size: few
CDR3 protein: CASRSGGGDHRDTQYF

V gene: TRBV9
J gene: TRBJ2-2
clone size: many
CDR3 protein: CASSVGQGTGELFF

V gene: TRBV5-1
J gene: TRBJ2-5
clone size: .
CDR3 protein: CASSLNGGRGETQYF

V gene: TRBV20-1
J gene: TRBJ2-5
clone size: many
CDR3 protein: CSAQIGGQETQYF